Listed below are T cell receptor beta chains from one sample, sequenced in a study of blood T cell repertoires in COVID-19. Profiling relied on immunoSEQ multiplex PCR, and the TCRdb table lists in-frame clones only, not all of them. Among about 100,000 clones listed, about nine tenths were seen once. The sequencing input was peripheral blood. These receptors originate from a man in his forties or fifties with acute or convalescent COVID-19. Each CDR3 is given with its conserved first and last residue. D genes are given only for firm matches. The size field is filled for only some rows; it gives once, few, many or a size class.

D	V	J	size	DNA	CDR3
NA	TRBV12-3/TRBV12-4	TRBJ2-2	NA	TGTGCCAGCAGCACAGGGTTCGGGGAGCTGTTTTTT	CASSTGFGELFF
NA	TRBV9	TRBJ1-5	once	TGTGCCAGCAGCCCCCAGGGATACGGCAATCAGCCCCAGCATTTT	CASSPQGYGNQPQHF
NA	TRBV5-1	TRBJ2-7	NA	TGCGCCAGCAGCTTAGTGGGCCTGACCTACGAGCAGTACTTC	CASSLVGLTYEQYF
TRBD2	TRBV19	TRBJ2-3	NA	TGTGCCAGTATAGCCGGCGGGAGCGGGGAAGATACGCAGTATTTT	CASIAGGSGEDTQYF
NA	TRBV5-1	TRBJ1-6	NA	TGCGCCAGCAGCCAGACAGGACAGTTTAATTCACCCCTCCACTTT	CASSQTGQFNSPLHF
NA	TRBV23-1	TRBJ1-6	few	TGCGCCACCCCTGGGGGGTTCAATTCACCCCTCCACTTT	CATPGGFNSPLHF
TRBD1	TRBV18	TRBJ2-7	NA	TGTGCCAGCTCACAACAGGGACAGGTCGACGAGCAGTACTTC	CASSQQGQVDEQYF
NA	TRBV11-3	TRBJ1-3	once	TGTGCCAGCAGCTTAGAGAGCTCCCTGTTT	CASSLESSLF
NA	TRBV19	TRBJ1-5	NA	TGTGCCAGTAGTATTGTCCGGGGGGCTGATCAGCCCCAGCATTTT	CASSIVRGADQPQHF
TRBD2	TRBV6-2/TRBV6-3	TRBJ2-3	NA	TGTGCCAGCAGTTACTCAGGCGGGAGGGCAGATACGCAGTATTTT	CASSYSGGRADTQYF
NA	TRBV6-5	TRBJ1-2	once	TGTGCCAGCGGCAGGGATTATGGCTACACCTTC	CASGRDYGYTF
NA	TRBV6-5	TRBJ2-7	NA	TGTGCCAGCAGTTACCCTCAGGACGAGCAGTACTTC	CASSYPQDEQYF
NA	TRBV11-3	TRBJ2-2	once	TGTGCCAGCAGCTTGTATGAGGCCGGGGAGCTGTTTTTT	CASSLYEAGELFF
NA	TRBV30	TRBJ1-3	NA	TGTGCCTGGAGTGTACTCCCACGTGGAAACACCATATATTTT	CAWSVLPRGNTIYF